This record looks at one T cell receptor (beta chain) sequence and its context. V lost 4 bases and J 1 base, leaving 13 bases between the germline ends. This CDR3 is built from 15 residues. The germline V gene encodes CDR1 SGHAT and CDR2 FQNNGV. These data are taken from a study of blood T cells in healthy people across ages. Across the whole study: About one barcoded beta molecule was captured per two T cells (by template switching).

Through a sample-barcoded 5' primer and a J-beta primer mix, a second PCR was run for roughly 6 to 12 cycles. All cDNA molecules were each tagged by a template-switch adaptor with 12 random nucleotides. TCRdb reprocessed the 5' RACE reads with MiXCR, giving one entry per CDR3 protein. The table includes about 700,000 distinct CDR3 sequences, about 30% detected once. The clonotype was recovered from an elderly woman in good health. This chain connects TRBV11-2 to TRBJ1-1, with D uncertain. The sample was blood. CDR3 residues: CASSSGVWGNTEAFF. The CDR3 DNA is TGTGCCAGCAGCTCCGGGGTGTGGGGGAACACTGAAGCTTTCTTT. The complete variable domain, with remaining parts taken from reference TRBV11-2 and TRBJ1-1, reads EAGVAQSPRYKIIEKRQSVAFWCNPISGHATLYWYQQILGQGPKLLIQFQNNGVVDDSQLPKDRFSAERLKGVDSTLKIQPAKLEDSAVYLCASSSGVWGNTEAFFGQGTRLTVV.